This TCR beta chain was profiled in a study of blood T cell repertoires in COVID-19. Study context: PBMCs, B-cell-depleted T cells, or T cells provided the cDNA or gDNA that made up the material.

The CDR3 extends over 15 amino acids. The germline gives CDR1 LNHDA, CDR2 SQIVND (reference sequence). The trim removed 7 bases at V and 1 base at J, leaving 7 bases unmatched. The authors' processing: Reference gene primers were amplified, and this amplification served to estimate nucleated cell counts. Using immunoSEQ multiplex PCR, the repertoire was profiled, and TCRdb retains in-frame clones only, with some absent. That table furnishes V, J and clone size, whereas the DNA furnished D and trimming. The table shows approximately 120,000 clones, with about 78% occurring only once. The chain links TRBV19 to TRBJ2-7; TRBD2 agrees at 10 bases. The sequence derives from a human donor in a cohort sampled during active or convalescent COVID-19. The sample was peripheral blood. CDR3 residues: CASKFLAGGSYEQYF. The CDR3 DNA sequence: TGTGCCAGTAAATTTTTAGCGGGAGGTTCCTACGAGCAGTACTTC. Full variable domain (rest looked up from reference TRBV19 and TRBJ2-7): DGGITQSPKYLFRKEGQNVTLSCEQNLNHDAMYWYRQDPGQGLRLIYYSQIVNDFQKGDIAEGYSVSREKKESFPLTVTSAQKNPTAFYLCASKFLAGGSYEQYFGPGTRLTVT.